The following is a T cell receptor beta chain sequence with its context. Its matching antigen is unknown. The sample is drawn from a study of beta chain features in type 1 diabetes. Study conclusions and caveats: Whether HLA type affects TCRB rearrangement stayed undetermined in the present work.

The junction had 8 bases not matched to a gene; V was cut back by 3 bases and J by 3 bases. CDR3 length: 17 residues. Germline loops: CDR1 SGHTS, CDR2 YDEGEE. The entirety of the isolated RNA underwent reverse transcription, so expressed TCRB transcripts were sequenced. Sequencing used immunoSEQ multiplex PCR; TCRdb keeps in-frame clones, though not all of them. The profile covers 150,000 to 190,000 clones, with around 8% appearing a single time and 0.55% to 0.65% taken by the ten largest. This TCR was sampled from a man aged 18-30 years in good health. This chain joins TRBV5-8 and TRBJ2-5; 13 bases are a match to TRBD2. Sequencing was carried out using central memory CD4+ T cells from blood. The CDR3: CASSSPPGLAGKETQYF. The CDR3 coding sequence is TGTGCCAGCAGCTCACCTCCGGGACTAGCGGGGAAAGAGACCCAGTACTTC.